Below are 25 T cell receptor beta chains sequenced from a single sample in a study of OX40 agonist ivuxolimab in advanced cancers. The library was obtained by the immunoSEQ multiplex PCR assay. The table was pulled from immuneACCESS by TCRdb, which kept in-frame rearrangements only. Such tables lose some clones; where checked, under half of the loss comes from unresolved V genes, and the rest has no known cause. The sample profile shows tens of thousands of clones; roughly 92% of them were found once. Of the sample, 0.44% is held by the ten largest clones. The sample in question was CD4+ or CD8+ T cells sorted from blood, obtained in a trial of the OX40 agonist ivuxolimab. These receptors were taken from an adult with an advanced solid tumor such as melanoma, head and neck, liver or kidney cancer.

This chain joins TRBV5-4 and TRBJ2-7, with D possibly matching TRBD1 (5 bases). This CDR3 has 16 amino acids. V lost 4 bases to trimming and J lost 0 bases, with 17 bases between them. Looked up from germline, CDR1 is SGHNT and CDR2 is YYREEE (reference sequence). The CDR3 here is CASSRAGLASSYEQYF. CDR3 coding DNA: TGTGCCAGCAGCCGGGCAGGGCTTGCCAGCTCCTACGAGCAGTACTTC.

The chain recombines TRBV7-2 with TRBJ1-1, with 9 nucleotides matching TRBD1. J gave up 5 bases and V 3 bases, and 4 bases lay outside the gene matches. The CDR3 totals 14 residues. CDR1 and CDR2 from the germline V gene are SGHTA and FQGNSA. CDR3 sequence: CASSFTGGETEAFF. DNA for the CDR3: TGTGCCAGCAGCTTTACAGGGGGCGAAACTGAAGCTTTCTTT. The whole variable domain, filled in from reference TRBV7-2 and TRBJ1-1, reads GAGVSQSPSNKVTEKGKDVELRCDPISGHTALYWYRQSLGQGLEFLIYFQGNSAPDKSGLPSDRFSAERTGGSVSTLTIQRTQQEDSAVYLCASSFTGGETEAFFGQGTRLTVV.

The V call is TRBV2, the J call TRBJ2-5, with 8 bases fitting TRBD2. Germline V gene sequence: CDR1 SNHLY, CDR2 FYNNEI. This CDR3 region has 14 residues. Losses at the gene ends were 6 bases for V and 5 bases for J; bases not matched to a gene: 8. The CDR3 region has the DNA TGTGCCAGCAGCGTAGCGGGATTCGGGGAGACCCAGTACTTC. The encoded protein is CASSVAGFGETQYF.

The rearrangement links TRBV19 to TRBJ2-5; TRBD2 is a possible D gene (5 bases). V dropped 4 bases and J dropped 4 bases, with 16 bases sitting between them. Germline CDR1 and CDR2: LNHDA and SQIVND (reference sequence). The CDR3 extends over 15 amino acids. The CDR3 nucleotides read TGTGCCAGTAGTACCCAAAACGGGGTCCGAGAGACCCAGTACTTC. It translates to CASSTQNGVRETQYF.

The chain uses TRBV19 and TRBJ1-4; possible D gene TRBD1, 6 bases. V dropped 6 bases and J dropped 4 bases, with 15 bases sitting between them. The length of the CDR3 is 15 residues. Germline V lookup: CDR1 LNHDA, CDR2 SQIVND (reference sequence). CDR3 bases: TGTGCCAGTAGACCCAGGGGAGGGGGTAATGAAAAACTGTTTTTT. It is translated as CASRPRGGGNEKLFF.

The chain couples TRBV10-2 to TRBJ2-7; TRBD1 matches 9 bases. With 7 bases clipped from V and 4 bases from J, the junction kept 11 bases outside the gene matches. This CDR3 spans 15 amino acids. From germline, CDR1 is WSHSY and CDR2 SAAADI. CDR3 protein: CASNSRQGGRYEQYF. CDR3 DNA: TGCGCCAGCAACTCCCGACAGGGGGGCAGATACGAGCAGTACTTC.

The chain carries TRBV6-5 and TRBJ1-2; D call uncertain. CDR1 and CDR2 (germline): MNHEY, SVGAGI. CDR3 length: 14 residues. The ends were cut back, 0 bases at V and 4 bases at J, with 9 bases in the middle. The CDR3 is CASSYSYPGYGYTF. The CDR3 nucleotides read TGTGCCAGCAGTTACTCGTACCCGGGCTATGGCTACACCTTC.

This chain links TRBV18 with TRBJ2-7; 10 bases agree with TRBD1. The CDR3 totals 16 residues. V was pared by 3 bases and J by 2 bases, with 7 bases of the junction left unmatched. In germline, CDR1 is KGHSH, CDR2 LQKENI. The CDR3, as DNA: TGTGCCAGCTCACCTCGGCGACAGGGGGCCCCCTACGAGCAGTACTTC. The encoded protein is CASSPRRQGAPYEQYF.

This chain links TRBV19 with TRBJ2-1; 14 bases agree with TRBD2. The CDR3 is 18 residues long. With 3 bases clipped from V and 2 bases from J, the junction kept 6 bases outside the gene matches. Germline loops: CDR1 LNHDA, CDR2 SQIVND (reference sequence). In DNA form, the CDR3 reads TGTGCCAGTAGTATCGGGACTAGCGGGAGTCCGCCCTACAATGAGCAGTTCTTC. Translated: CASSIGTSGSPPYNEQFF.

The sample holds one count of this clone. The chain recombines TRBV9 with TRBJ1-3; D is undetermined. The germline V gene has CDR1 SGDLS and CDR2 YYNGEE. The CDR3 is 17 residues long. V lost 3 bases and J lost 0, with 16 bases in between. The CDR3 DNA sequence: TGTGCCAGCAGCGGGCTCCGAACTGCACCCTCTGGAAACACCATATATTTT. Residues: CASSGLRTAPSGNTIYF.

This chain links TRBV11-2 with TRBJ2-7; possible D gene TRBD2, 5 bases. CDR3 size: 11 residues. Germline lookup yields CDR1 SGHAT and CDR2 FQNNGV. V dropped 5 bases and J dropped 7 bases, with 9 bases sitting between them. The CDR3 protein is CASSPGVEQYF. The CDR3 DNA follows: TGTGCCAGCAGCCCCGGGGTAGAGCAGTACTTC.

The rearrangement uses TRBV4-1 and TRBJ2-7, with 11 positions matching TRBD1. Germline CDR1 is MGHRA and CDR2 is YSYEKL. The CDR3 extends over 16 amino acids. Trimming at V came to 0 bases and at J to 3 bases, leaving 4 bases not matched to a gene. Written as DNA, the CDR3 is TGCGCCAGCAGCCAAGAGGGGACAGGGGGTTTCTACGAGCAGTACTTC. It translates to CASSQEGTGGFYEQYF.

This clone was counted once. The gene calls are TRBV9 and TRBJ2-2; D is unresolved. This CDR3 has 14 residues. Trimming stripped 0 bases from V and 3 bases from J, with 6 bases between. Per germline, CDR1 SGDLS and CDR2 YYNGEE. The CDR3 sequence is CASSVGLDTGELFF. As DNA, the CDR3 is TGTGCCAGCAGCGTAGGACTTGACACCGGGGAGCTGTTTTTT.

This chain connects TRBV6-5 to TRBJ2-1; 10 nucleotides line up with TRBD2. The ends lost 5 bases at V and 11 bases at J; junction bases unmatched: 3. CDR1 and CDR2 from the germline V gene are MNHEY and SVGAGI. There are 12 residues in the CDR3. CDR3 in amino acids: CASSQLAGQQFF. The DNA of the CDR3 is TGTGCCAGCAGTCAACTAGCGGGACAGCAGTTCTTC.

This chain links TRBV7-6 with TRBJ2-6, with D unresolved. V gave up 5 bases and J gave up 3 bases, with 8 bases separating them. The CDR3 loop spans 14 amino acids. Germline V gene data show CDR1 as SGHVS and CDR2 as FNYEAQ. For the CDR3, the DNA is TGTGCCAGCAGCCCCCTCAATGGGGCCAACGTCCTGACTTTC. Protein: CASSPLNGANVLTF.

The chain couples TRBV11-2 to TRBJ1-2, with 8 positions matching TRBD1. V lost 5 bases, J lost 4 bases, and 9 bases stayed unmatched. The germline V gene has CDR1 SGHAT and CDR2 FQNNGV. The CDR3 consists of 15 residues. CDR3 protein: CASSPRQGLSYGYTF. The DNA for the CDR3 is TGTGCCAGCAGCCCTCGACAGGGGCTCAGCTATGGCTACACCTTC.

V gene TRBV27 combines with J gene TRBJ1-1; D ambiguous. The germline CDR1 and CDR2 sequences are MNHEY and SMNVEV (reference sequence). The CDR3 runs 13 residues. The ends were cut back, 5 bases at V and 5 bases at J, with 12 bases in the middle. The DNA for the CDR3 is TGTGCCAGCAGTCGGACGTTCCGGACTGAAGCTTTCTTT. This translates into CASSRTFRTEAFF.

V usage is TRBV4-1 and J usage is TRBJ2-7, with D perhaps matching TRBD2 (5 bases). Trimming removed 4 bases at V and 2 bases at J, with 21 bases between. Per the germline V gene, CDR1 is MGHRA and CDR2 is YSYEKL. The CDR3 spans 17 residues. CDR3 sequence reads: CASSLLPSGGSAYEQYF. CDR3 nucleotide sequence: TGCGCCAGCAGCCTTCTCCCCTCGGGTGGGAGCGCCTACGAGCAGTACTTC.

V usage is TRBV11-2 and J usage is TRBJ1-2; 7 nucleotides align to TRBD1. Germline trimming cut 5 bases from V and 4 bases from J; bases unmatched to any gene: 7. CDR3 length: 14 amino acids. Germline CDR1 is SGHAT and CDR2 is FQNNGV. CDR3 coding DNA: TGTGCCAGCAGCAAAGGGGGCTCTAGCTATGGCTACACCTTC. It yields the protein CASSKGGSSYGYTF.

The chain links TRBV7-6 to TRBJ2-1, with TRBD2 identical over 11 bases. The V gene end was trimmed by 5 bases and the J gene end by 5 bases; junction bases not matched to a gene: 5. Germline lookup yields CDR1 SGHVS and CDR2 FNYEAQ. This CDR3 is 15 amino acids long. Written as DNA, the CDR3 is TGTGCCAGCAGCACAACTAGCGGGAGCAACAATGAGCAGTTCTTC. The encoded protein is CASSTTSGSNNEQFF.

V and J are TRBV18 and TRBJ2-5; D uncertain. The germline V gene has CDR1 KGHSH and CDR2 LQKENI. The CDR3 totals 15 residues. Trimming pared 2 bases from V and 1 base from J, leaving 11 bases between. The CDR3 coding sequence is TGTGCCAGCTCACCATATAGTCCTAGCCAAGAGACCCAGTACTTC. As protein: CASSPYSPSQETQYF.

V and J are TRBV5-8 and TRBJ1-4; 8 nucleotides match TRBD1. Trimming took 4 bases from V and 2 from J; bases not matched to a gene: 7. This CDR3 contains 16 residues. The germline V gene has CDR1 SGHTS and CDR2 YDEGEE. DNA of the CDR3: TGTGCCAGCAGCGCAAGGACAGGGCCCACTAATGAAAAACTGTTTTTT. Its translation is CASSARTGPTNEKLFF.

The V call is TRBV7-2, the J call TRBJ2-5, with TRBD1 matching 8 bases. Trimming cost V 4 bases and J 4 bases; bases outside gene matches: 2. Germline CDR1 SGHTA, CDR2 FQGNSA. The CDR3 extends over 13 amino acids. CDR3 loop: CASSWTGLETQYF. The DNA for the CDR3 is TGTGCCAGCAGCTGGACAGGGTTAGAGACCCAGTACTTC.

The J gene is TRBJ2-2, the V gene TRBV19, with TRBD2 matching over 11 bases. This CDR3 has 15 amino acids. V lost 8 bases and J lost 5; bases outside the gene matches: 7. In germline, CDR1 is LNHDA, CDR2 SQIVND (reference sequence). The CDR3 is CASAPRTSGTGELFF. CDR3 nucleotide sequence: TGTGCCAGTGCACCACGGACTAGCGGGACCGGGGAGCTGTTTTTT.

The CDR3 loop reads CASSPRKGHTEAFF. The CDR3 DNA sequence: TGTGCCAGCTCACCACGTAAGGGACACACTGAAGCTTTCTTT. The genes are TRBV18 and TRBJ1-1; maybe TRBD1 (5 bases). The germline V gene has CDR1 KGHSH and CDR2 LQKENI. The CDR3 has 14 residues. Trimming stripped 1 base from V and 3 bases from J, with 9 bases between. The full variable domain, in which reference TRBV18 and TRBJ1-1 provide the parts outside the CDR3, is NAGVMQNPRHLVRRRGQEARLRCSPMKGHSHVYWYRQLPEEGLKFMVYLQKENIIDESGMPKERFSAEFPKEGPSILRIQQVVRGDSAAYFCASSPRKGHTEAFFGQGTRLTVV.